Presented here are 2 T cell receptor beta chains from one specimen sequenced in a study of cytomegalovirus exposure and HLA in healthy donors. 13 Jbeta primers and 60 Vbeta primers were used for the PCR. The repertoire was sequenced with immunoSEQ multiplex PCR; TCRdb's copy has only in-frame clones and lacks some. The profile shows about 140,000 clones, 82% of them singletons. The material sequenced was PBMCs. The receptors shown here come from a middle-aged woman in good health and CMV-seronegative.

The rearrangement joins TRBV4-2 to TRBJ1-3; no clear D gene. V lost 5 bases and J 1 base, leaving 12 bases between the germline ends. Germline V gene data show CDR1 as LGHNA and CDR2 as YNFKEQ. The CDR3 runs to 15 residues. The CDR3 region is CASSGVWESGNTIYF. Here the CDR3 DNA reads TGTGCCAGCAGCGGGGTTTGGGAGTCTGGAAACACCATATATTTT.

The CDR3 reads CASSPTGFNEKLFF. CDR3 sequence (DNA): TGTGCCAGCAGTCCTACAGGGTTTAATGAAAAACTGTTTTTT. The chain employs TRBV28 and TRBJ1-4, with D possibly matching TRBD1 (6 bases). CDR3 length: 14 amino acids. Trimming took off 5 bases at V and 4 bases at J, with 11 bases between the two ends. Germline CDR1 is MDHEN and CDR2 is SYDVKM.